This T cell receptor (beta chain) was found in a study of cytomegalovirus exposure and HLA in healthy donors. Across the study: Earlier findings included about 120 million unique TCR beta sequences obtained from 150 million to 200 million T cells. In an early release, HLA-typed donors contributed 80 million to 95 million unique TCR sequences.

This clone was detected only a few times. Its antigen is not known. Study-wide findings and caveats: An ancestry cluster, one associated with Asian ancestry, reportedly showed fewer N-insertions than the approximately 720-donor mean in a later analysis.

Trimming removed 1 base at V and 4 bases at J, with 10 bases between. Germline CDR1 is MGHRA and CDR2 is YSYEKL. The length of the CDR3 is 14 residues. The study ran its PCR with 60 Vbeta and 13 Jbeta primers. Per the original methods: Around 11 million shared chains were among the approximately 82 million unique TCR beta chains that a later analysis counted. TCRdb's copy holds only in-frame clones and misses some; the assay was immunoSEQ multiplex PCR. D and trimming come from the DNA, and the V and J calls and clone size come from that table. This table holds 150,000 to 200,000 clones, over 75% found once.

The V gene is TRBV4-1, the J gene TRBJ1-1; unclear D gene. Sequencing input: PBMCs. The sequence was obtained from a man aged 50 to 59 in good health and CMV-seropositive. In DNA form, the CDR3 reads TGCGCCAGCAGCCAAGTCCACGTCAGCACTGAAGCTTTCTTT. It translates to CASSQVHVSTEAFF.